This T cell receptor (beta chain) is drawn from a study of T-cell reconstitution after alpha-beta-depleted transplantation in children. Molecular barcoding with unique molecular identifiers was used for the TCRbeta library. TCRdb re-called the PCR reads through MiXCR, storing one row per CDR3 protein. The sample records around 490,000 distinct CDR3 sequences, 9.5% to 12% being singletons. This clonotype appeared a few times. Sequences were derived from PBMCs, mostly from graft donor cells, sampled 180 days after TCRalphabeta/CD19-depleted stem cell transplant. This TCR derives from a female patient aged 2-9 years who had a stem cell transplant for aplastic anemia, so the T cells may come from the graft donor.

The CDR3 sequence is CASSLRQGGNEKLFF. For the CDR3, the DNA is TGCGCCAGCAGCCTGCGACAGGGGGGGAATGAAAAACTGTTTTTT. The chain combines TRBV4-3 with TRBJ1-4, with TRBD1 matching over 9 bases. Germline V gives CDR1 LGHNA, CDR2 YSLEER. CDR3 length: 15 amino acids. Germline trimming cut 4 bases from V and 5 bases from J; bases unmatched to any gene: 5.